This TCR beta chain was sequenced during a study of shared clonotypes between healthy human individuals. As for the study in general: Contributing individuals were a couple of females and a few males aged 18 to 49. Study results and caveats: Across a few donors, naive CD4 shared approximately 4.5%, naive CD8 less than 4%, memory CD4 approximately 2.5%, memory CD8 0.4% to 0.5%.

Participating donors were healthy, HIV-negative adults free of recent acute infections or vaccinations. Investigators divided CD4+ cells into CD45RA+ naive and CD45RA-negative memory subsets. The data were produced by immunoSEQ multiplex PCR, yet TCRdb's version contains in-frame clones alone and is incomplete. There are 400,000 to 600,000 clones in the sample; roughly 95% occur only once, and 0.05% to 0.08% lies in the top ten. Notes on this clone: What it binds is not known.

Germline V gives CDR1 PRHDT, CDR2 FYEKMQ (reference sequence). This CDR3 is 16 amino acids long. V dropped 5 bases and J dropped 3 bases, with 19 bases sitting between them. The sequenced sample was naive CD4+ T cells sorted from blood. Noted subset: CD45RA+ positively selected. The sequence came from a woman aged 25 to 45 in good health. V is TRBV13 and J is TRBJ1-1, with a possible D match to TRBD1 (5 bases). This CDR3 reads CASSQLRIPGDTEAFF. CDR3 DNA: TGTGCCAGCAGCCAACTCCGGATCCCGGGGGACACTGAAGCTTTCTTT.